Here is one T cell receptor beta chain with its context. This entry belongs to a study of blood T cell repertoires in COVID-19. Study background: PBMCs, B-cell-depleted T cells, or T cells provided the cDNA or gDNA that made up the material.

Study processing details: Counts of nucleated cells, estimated from reference gene primer amplification, were obtained. Clones were read by immunoSEQ multiplex PCR, and TCRdb kept only the in-frame ones, dropping some. The V and J calls and the clone size are those of that table, but D and trimming were determined from the DNA. This table holds roughly 40,000 clones, 60% to 85% found once. The clonotype originates from a woman older than 75 with acute or convalescent COVID-19. Specimen: peripheral blood.

The DNA of the CDR3 is TGTGCCAGCAGTTTCGGGACAAGTTGGGATGAGCAGTTCTTC. Amino acids: CASSFGTSWDEQFF. This rearrangement joins TRBV6-2 or TRBV6-3 to TRBJ2-1; D is possibly TRBD1 (6 bases). Trimming stripped 4 bases from V and 8 bases from J, with 15 bases between. The germline V gene has CDR1 MNHEY and CDR2 SVGEGT. There are 14 residues in the CDR3.